Listed below are T cell receptor beta chains from one sample, sequenced in a study of beta chain features in type 1 diabetes. This table comes from immunoSEQ multiplex PCR, and its TCRdb copy is limited to in-frame clones, with some not included. Of roughly 700,000 clones detected, about an eighth appear once; the ten largest clones hold about 0.02%. Sequencing used naive CD4+ T cells from blood. These receptor sequences come from a man younger than 30 with type 1 diabetes. Each CDR3 is given with its conserved first and last residue. Expanded clones are given a class, and other clones once, few, many or no size at all.

TRBJ2-1 TRBV5-1 few 15 CASSPSGESYNEQFF
TRBJ2-7 TRBV25-1 NA 13 CASHPLPSYEQYF
TRBJ1-1 TRBV27 NA 16 CASSPPPVFMNTEAFF
TRBJ1-2 TRBV30 NA 14 CAWSPGTGFYGYTF
TRBJ1-1 TRBV6-5 NA 15 CASSYSIGRNSEAFF
TRBJ1-2 TRBV19 NA 15 CASSIQGEGDYGYTF
TRBJ2-7 TRBV18 few 12 CASSPGGNEQYF
TRBJ1-1 TRBV7-2 NA 14 CASRRTGKNTEAFF
TRBJ2-1 TRBV5-6 few 16 CASSLAFQGSYNEQFF
TRBJ1-1 TRBV25-1 few 14 CASSEYWGRSEAFF
TRBJ1-3 TRBV6-5 once 16 CASSYNGGSFGNTIYF
TRBJ2-1 TRBV7-2 NA 14 CASSLERGNNEQFF
TRBJ1-4 TRBV6-1 few 12 CASNQQSEKLFF
TRBJ2-7 TRBV30 NA 13 CACSPQEPYEQYF
TRBJ1-1 TRBV30 NA 15 CAWSVTGQLNTEAFF
TRBJ1-4 TRBV27 NA 15 CASSSHRGLREKLFF
TRBJ2-1 TRBV7-8 few 14 CASSEMTADNEQFF
TRBJ2-1 TRBV12-5 NA 16 CASGPSVRGAYNEQFF
TRBJ1-6 TRBV30 few 14 CAWSGGRENSPLHF
TRBJ1-1 TRBV9 NA 18 CASSVGLGAGGLIPEAFF
TRBJ2-1 TRBV6-1 NA 11 CASRQGNEQFF
TRBJ1-4 TRBV7-9 few 15 CASSPWDRGDEKLFF
TRBJ1-1 TRBV6-5 NA 15 CASRLTGGRNTEAFF
TRBJ2-3 TRBV30 NA 13 CAWSVTTSWVQYF
TRBJ1-5 TRBV10-3 few 14 CAISESHGNQPQHF
TRBJ2-3 TRBV7-3 NA 13 CASSLEGANTQYF
TRBJ2-6 TRBV25-1 NA 14 CASSESAGANVLTF
TRBJ2-7 TRBV18 few 15 CASSPQGGIDYEQYF
TRBJ2-3 TRBV7-9 few 15 CASSPPDGYTDTQYF
TRBJ1-5 TRBV28 NA 15 CASSSTGTGNQPQHF
TRBJ1-6 TRBV19 NA 15 CASSARDGGAQPLHF
TRBJ1-2 TRBV25-1 NA 14 CASTRPGQSYGYTF
TRBJ2-2 TRBV9 NA 16 CASSVDPGVNTGELFF
TRBJ1-6 TRBV7-9 few 17 CASSLGAGAGLGSPLHF
TRBJ2-5 TRBV18 NA 16 CASSLSGGASQETQYF
TRBJ2-7 TRBV19 few 13 CASSTGDDYEQYF
TRBJ2-5 TRBV5-6 NA 15 CASSKLAGPQETQYF
TRBJ2-5 TRBV4-1 NA 15 CASSQEVTGGETQYF
TRBJ1-5 TRBV4-1 NA 19 CASSQERGRAGGGNQPQHF
TRBJ2-4 TRBV4-2 few 14 CASSQRLAENIQYF
TRBJ2-1 TRBV10-2 NA 13 CASSGQGYNEQFF
TRBJ1-1 TRBV7-9 NA 12 CASRRGGTEAFF
TRBJ2-7 TRBV7-2 few 15 CASSLPGAGVYEQYF